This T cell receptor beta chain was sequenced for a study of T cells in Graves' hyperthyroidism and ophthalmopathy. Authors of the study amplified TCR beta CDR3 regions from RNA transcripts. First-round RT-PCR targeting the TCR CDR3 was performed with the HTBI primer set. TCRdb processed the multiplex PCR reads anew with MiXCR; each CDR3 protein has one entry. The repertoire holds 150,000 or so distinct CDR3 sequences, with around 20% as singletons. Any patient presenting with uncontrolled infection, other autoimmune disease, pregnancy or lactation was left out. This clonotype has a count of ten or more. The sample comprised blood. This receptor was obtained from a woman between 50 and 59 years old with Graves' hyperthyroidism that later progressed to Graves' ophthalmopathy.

CDR3 protein: CASSSLGAVAKNIQYF. The CDR3 bases are TGTGCCAGCAGCAGCTTGGGGGCGGTAGCCAAAAACATTCAGTACTTC. The chain joins TRBV28 to TRBJ2-4; a weak D match, TRBD1 (6 bases). CDR3 size: 16 residues. The ends were cut back, 6 bases at V and 0 bases at J, with 15 bases in the middle. In germline, CDR1 is MDHEN, CDR2 SYDVKM.